The 16 T cell receptor beta chains below were found in one sample sequenced in a study of regulatory T cells in long-lasting Graves disease. Libraries of TCR beta came from iRepertoire HTBI primers plus Arm-PCR of CDR3 regions. MiXCR was run by TCRdb on the multiplex PCR reads, yielding one entry per CDR3 protein. Among about 400,000 distinct CDR3 sequences listed, around 20% were seen once. Regarding time point: persistent/refractory GD, antithyroid drugs over 5 years with positive TRAb. Scientists built the TCR library using RNA that was extracted from PBMCs. The source was peripheral blood mononuclear cells (PBMCs), collected when the disease was refractory, from a patient treated with antithyroid drugs. The receptors stem from a female donor with Graves disease.

In its sample, this clonotype was seen a few times. This sequence joins TRBV30 and TRBJ2-7; TRBD2 might be the D (6 bases). The V and J ends lost 1 base and 7 bases respectively, with 14 bases between them. The CDR3 totals 13 residues. Looked up from germline, CDR1 is GTSNPN and CDR2 is SVGIG (reference sequence). The CDR3 loop reads CAWSEAGFGEQYF. CDR3 bases: TGTGCCTGGAGTGAGGCGGGGTTCGGAGAGCAGTACTTC.

This clonotype was recorded many times. The chain links TRBV6-1 to TRBJ2-5; 11 bases fit TRBD1. In germline, CDR1 is MNHNS, CDR2 SASEGT. The CDR3 is made up of 18 amino acids. V gave up 8 bases and J gave up 4 bases; unmatched junction bases: 18. The CDR3 here is CASLRTGGGGGQRETQYF. Here the CDR3 DNA reads TGTGCCAGCTTAAGGACAGGGGGCGGAGGAGGCCAGCGAGAGACCCAGTACTTC.

Ten or more counts support this clonotype. The genes are TRBV28 and TRBJ1-2, with 7 bases matching TRBD1. Germline values: CDR1 MDHEN, CDR2 SYDVKM. The ends lost 5 bases at V and 0 bases at J; junction bases unmatched: 9. The CDR3 is made up of 16 amino acids. The CDR3 region is CASSPEGQLTNYGYTF. DNA for the CDR3: TGTGCCAGCAGTCCGGAGGGACAGTTGACTAACTATGGCTACACCTTC.

This sequence joins TRBV18 and TRBJ1-1; 9 nucleotides line up with TRBD1. CDR1 KGHSH and CDR2 LQKENI come from the germline V gene. The CDR3 length is 15 residues. Germline trimming cut 6 bases from V and 3 bases from J; bases unmatched to any gene: 8. The CDR3 DNA is TGTGCCAGCTCGGGGGACAGGGCGAGGTACACTGAAGCTTTCTTT. Translating it yields CASSGDRARYTEAFF.

The rearrangement links TRBV29-1 to TRBJ2-5; D not certain. Trimming stripped 5 bases from V and 5 bases from J, with 9 bases between. This CDR3 is built from 11 residues. Germline assignment: CDR1 SQVTM and CDR2 ANQGSEA. Here the CDR3 reads CSVNLGETQYF. The CDR3 bases are TGCAGCGTTAACCTCGGGGAGACCCAGTACTTC.

In the case of this clonotype: A read error is possible here, since a much larger clone lies one base away. V and J are TRBV7-2 and TRBJ2-2; D might be TRBD2 (5 bases). The V end lost 1 base, the J end lost 3 bases, and 18 bases lay between the germline ends. The CDR3 totals 18 residues. The germline CDR1 and CDR2 sequences are SGHTA and FQGNSA. The DNA of the CDR3 is TGTGCCAGCAGCTTAGATTATTTGTTTAGCGACGACACCGGGGAGCTGTTTTTT. Its protein is CASSLDYLFSDDTGELFF.

At least ten counts were recorded for this clonotype. The CDR3 coding sequence is TGTGCCAGCAGTTTAGCGCGTGGTGTGAACACTGAAGCTTTCTTT. Amino acids: CASSLARGVNTEAFF. The chain couples TRBV12-3 or TRBV12-4 to TRBJ1-1, with D unclear. The CDR3 extends over 15 amino acids. Trimming stripped 0 bases from V and 0 bases from J, with 8 bases between.

This clonotype was detected many times. The rearrangement uses TRBV6-5 and TRBJ1-4, with TRBD1 as a possible D gene (5 bases). CDR3 length equals 16 residues. Looked up from germline, CDR1 is MNHEY and CDR2 is SVGAGI. V was trimmed by 2 bases and J by 0 bases, leaving 10 bases between them. This CDR3 reads CASSYAGIATNEKLFF. The CDR3 DNA reads as TGTGCCAGCAGTTACGCAGGGATCGCAACTAATGAAAAACTGTTTTTT.

The rearrangement uses TRBV3-1 and TRBJ2-5; D might be TRBD1 or TRBD2, each matching 5 bases. V was shortened by 0 bases and J by 5 bases, with 16 bases between the two germline ends. Germline assignment: CDR1 LGHDT and CDR2 YNNKEL (reference sequence). The CDR3 is made up of 16 amino acids. The CDR3 loop is CASSQEGGRGEETQYF. CDR3 nucleotides: TGTGCCAGCAGCCAAGAAGGTGGCCGAGGGGAGGAGACCCAGTACTTC.

This clonotype occurred many times. V is TRBV6-5 and J is TRBJ1-1; D is ambiguous. This CDR3 is built from 16 residues. The germline V gene has CDR1 MNHEY and CDR2 SVGAGI. Trimming took off 1 base at V and 0 bases at J, with 12 bases between the two ends. The CDR3 spells CASSYLLGEMNTEAFF. The CDR3 nucleotides read TGTGCCAGCAGTTACTTGTTAGGAGAAATGAACACTGAAGCTTTCTTT.

This clonotype appeared once. This may be a read error: a much more frequent sequence differs by one nucleotide. The chain combines TRBV11-2 with TRBJ2-7, with D hard to call. Germline V gene data show CDR1 as SGHAT and CDR2 as FQNNGV. V lost 11 bases to trimming and J lost 5 bases, with 22 bases between them. The CDR3 contains 14 residues. Written as DNA, the CDR3 is TGTGCCGGTCGGCTGGACGTCTACGTCCACGAGCAGTACTTC. It codes for CAGRLDVYVHEQYF.

This clonotype was seen more than once but under ten times. The V gene is TRBV7-8, the J gene TRBJ1-1; TRBD1 matches at 7 bases. V lost 2 bases, J lost 0 bases, and 9 bases stayed unmatched. CDR3 length equals 17 residues. Germline V CDR1 and CDR2: SGHVS, FQNEAQ. The CDR3 sequence: CASSLRVPQGVNTEAFF. The CDR3 region has the DNA TGTGCCAGCAGCTTACGGGTACCTCAGGGGGTGAACACTGAAGCTTTCTTT.

This clonotype was recorded at least ten times. V usage is TRBV20-1 and J usage is TRBJ1-1, with D possibly being TRBD1 (6 bases). The CDR3 has 14 amino acids. Germline V gene data show CDR1 as DFQATT and CDR2 as SNEGSKA (reference sequence). V was clipped by 4 bases and J by 1 base, with 13 bases between them. The CDR3, as DNA: TGCAGTGCTACAGAGGGGGGGAAGAACACTGAAGCTTTCTTT. It is translated as CSATEGGKNTEAFF.

This clonotype came up a few times. The chain employs TRBV5-6 and TRBJ1-2, with 7 nucleotides matching TRBD1. The junction had 10 bases not matched to a gene; V was cut back by 1 base and J by 4 bases. The CDR3 is made up of 16 amino acids. Germline V CDR1 and CDR2: SGHDT, YYEEEE. The CDR3 loop is CASSLWGDSRIYGYTF. The CDR3 DNA reads as TGTGCCAGCAGCTTGTGGGGGGACAGCAGGATCTATGGCTACACCTTC.

In its sample, this clonotype was seen many times. This chain connects TRBV6-2 or TRBV6-3 to TRBJ1-1; no firm D call. CDR1 MNHEY and CDR2 SVGEGT come from the germline V gene. The CDR3 is made up of 11 amino acids. V lost 6 bases to trimming and J lost 6 bases, with 8 bases between them. The CDR3 here is CASRIISEAFF. The DNA for the CDR3 is TGTGCCAGCAGGATCATTTCTGAAGCTTTCTTT.

The table lists this clonotype with many counts. The chain uses TRBV28 and TRBJ2-5, with D possibly TRBD1 on 6 matching bases. The CDR3 runs to 16 residues. The V end was cut by 5 bases, the J end by 5 bases, with 21 bases between. The germline V gene has CDR1 MDHEN and CDR2 SYDVKM. CDR3 loop: CASSPRLGGVSETQYF. In DNA form, the CDR3 reads TGTGCCAGCAGTCCCCGGCTTGGGGGCGTCTCGGAGACCCAGTACTTC.